Each of the 14 T cell receptor beta chains below was sequenced from the same sample in a study of blood T cell repertoires in COVID-19. TCRdb keeps only in-frame clones here, not all; method: immunoSEQ multiplex PCR. The sample records approximately 220,000 clones, over 75% being singletons. The sample comprised PBMCs or T cells enriched from blood (not recorded which). The receptors originated from a woman aged 40 to 55 with acute COVID-19.

This rearrangement joins TRBV7-2 to TRBJ2-1, with no clear D. From germline, CDR1 is SGHTA and CDR2 FQGNSA. The CDR3 covers 15 residues. V lost 0 bases to trimming and J lost 0 bases, with 6 bases between them. CDR3 residues: CASSLAQNSYNEQFF. As DNA, the CDR3 is TGTGCCAGCAGCTTAGCCCAAAACTCCTACAATGAGCAGTTCTTC.

The J gene is TRBJ2-7, the V gene TRBV19, with 9 bases identical to TRBD2. V was pared by 3 bases and J by 1 base, with 4 bases of the junction left unmatched. In germline, CDR1 is LNHDA, CDR2 SQIVND (reference sequence). The CDR3 is 15 residues long. This CDR3 is CASSITTSGSYEQYF. The CDR3 region has the DNA TGTGCCAGTAGTATTACTACTAGCGGGTCCTACGAGCAGTACTTC.

In its sample, this clone was seen a few times. The chain recombines TRBV5-6 with TRBJ1-5, with D possibly being TRBD1 (6 bases). The V end lost 2 bases, the J end lost 4 bases, and 13 bases lay between the germline ends. CDR1 and CDR2 from the germline V gene are SGHDT and YYEEEE. This CDR3 contains 15 residues. The CDR3 protein is CASSFAPGANQPQHF. CDR3 nucleotide sequence: TGTGCCAGCAGCTTCGCCCCAGGGGCAAATCAGCCCCAGCATTTT.

This clone appeared many times. The V and J genes are TRBV15 and TRBJ2-3; 8 nucleotides match TRBD1. Unmatched junction bases numbered 4, after V lost 3 bases and J lost 2 bases. The CDR3 length is 15 residues. The germline V gene has CDR1 LNHNV and CDR2 YYDKDF (reference sequence). The CDR3 sequence: CATSRGTGPTDTQYF. The CDR3 DNA is TGTGCCACCAGCAGGGGGACAGGTCCCACAGATACGCAGTATTTT.

V usage is TRBV7-2 and J usage is TRBJ1-5; TRBD1 matches 7 bases. Trimming removed 3 bases from V and 7 bases from J; junction bases left unmatched: 18. This CDR3 is built from 18 residues. CDR1 and CDR2 (germline): SGHTA, FQGNSA. CDR3 in DNA: TGTGCCAGCAGCTTGCCAATATTACGGGACAGAGATTTACAGCCCCAGCATTTT. Amino acid sequence: CASSLPILRDRDLQPQHF. Looking up the rest from reference TRBV7-2 and TRBJ1-5 gives the full variable domain: GAGVSQSPSNKVTEKGKDVELRCDPISGHTALYWYRQSLGQGLEFLIYFQGNSAPDKSGLPSDRFSAERTGGSVSTLTIQRTQQEDSAVYLCASSLPILRDRDLQPQHFGDGTRLSIL.

The genes are TRBV7-2 and TRBJ2-7; TRBD2 matches at 8 bases. V trimming: 5 bases; J trimming: 4 bases; junction bases outside the gene matches: 10. The CDR3 sequence is 15 residues long. Per the germline V gene, CDR1 is SGHTA and CDR2 is FQGNSA. The CDR3 here is CASSTTSGRQYEQYF. The CDR3 bases are TGTGCCAGCAGCACTACGAGCGGGAGACAGTACGAGCAGTACTTC.

The chain has TRBV11-3 and TRBJ2-3, with 8 positions matching TRBD1. The germline V gene has CDR1 SGHNT and CDR2 YENEEA. The CDR3 length is 15 residues. J lost 5 bases, V lost 3 bases, and 7 bases had no gene match. Here the CDR3 DNA reads TGTGCCAGCAGCTTGGGACAGGAGGCAGGAGATACGCAGTATTTT. Translation gives CASSLGQEAGDTQYF.

The CDR3 is CASKEGGPYEQYF. The DNA of the CDR3 is TGTGCCAGCAAAGAGGGCGGCCCCTACGAGCAGTACTTC. The J gene is TRBJ2-7, the V gene TRBV7-2; possible D gene TRBD2, 5 bases. The CDR3 is 13 residues long. The V end was cut by 7 bases, the J end by 2 bases, with 12 bases between. Germline loops: CDR1 SGHTA, CDR2 FQGNSA.

The genes are TRBV5-1 and TRBJ1-2; no definite D call. V was clipped by 0 bases and J by 4 bases, with 13 bases between them. In germline, CDR1 is SGHRS, CDR2 YFSETQ. CDR3 length: 15 amino acids. The CDR3 sequence: CASSLDPSGTYGYTF. The DNA of the CDR3 is TGCGCCAGCAGCTTGGATCCTAGCGGAACCTATGGCTACACCTTC.

The rearrangement links TRBV27 to TRBJ1-6; 9 nucleotides match TRBD1. J gave up 9 bases and V 3 bases, and 6 bases lay outside the gene matches. The CDR3 is 15 amino acids. Germline V lookup: CDR1 MNHEY, CDR2 SMNVEV (reference sequence). The chain's CDR3 is CASSFRDRERSPLHF. In DNA form, the CDR3 reads TGTGCCAGCAGTTTCCGGGACAGGGAGCGTTCACCCCTCCACTTT.

The CDR3 region is CASSWGLAGALAKNIQYF. DNA for the CDR3: TGTGCCAGCAGCTGGGGACTAGCGGGCGCTCTAGCCAAAAACATTCAGTACTTC. The rearrangement links TRBV7-8 to TRBJ2-4; 12 bases line up with TRBD2. V dropped 4 bases and J dropped 0; count of bases not matched to a gene: 7. The CDR3 has 18 residues. The germline V gene has CDR1 SGHVS and CDR2 FQNEAQ.

The chain links TRBV2 to TRBJ1-1; D is possibly TRBD1 (5 bases). V lost 4 bases, J lost 3 bases, and 18 bases lay in between. CDR1 is SNHLY and CDR2 is FYNNEI in the germline V gene. This CDR3 comprises 16 residues. CDR3 in DNA: TGTGCCAGCAGTGTGGCGGGGGGGGGATGGCACACTGAAGCTTTCTTT. Its protein is CASSVAGGGWHTEAFF.

The chain links TRBV28 to TRBJ2-1; 10 nucleotides agree with TRBD2. CDR3 length equals 14 residues. V lost 3 bases, J lost 4 bases, and 0 bases stayed unmatched. Per the germline V gene, CDR1 is MDHEN and CDR2 is SYDVKM. CDR3 residues: CASSFSGRYNEQFF. The CDR3 coding sequence is TGTGCCAGCAGTTTTAGCGGGAGGTACAATGAGCAGTTCTTC. Based on the CDR3 plus reference TRBV28 and TRBJ2-1, the full variable domain is DVKVTQSSRYLVKRTGEKVFLECVQDMDHENMFWYRQDPGLGLRLIYFSYDVKMKEKGDIPEGYSVSREKKERFSLILESASTNQTSMYLCASSFSGRYNEQFFGPGTRLTVL.

The chain combines TRBV19 with TRBJ2-2, with 12 nucleotides matching TRBD2. The V and J ends lost 6 bases and 7 bases, in that order; junction bases with no gene match: 9. CDR3 length equals 16 residues. Germline V CDR1 and CDR2: LNHDA, SQIVND (reference sequence). The CDR3 loop is CASSSGLAGFSGELFF. The CDR3 DNA sequence: TGTGCCAGTAGCAGCGGACTAGCGGGATTTAGCGGGGAGCTGTTTTTT. The full variable domain, with the rest looked up from reference TRBV19 and TRBJ2-2, is DGGITQSPKYLFRKEGQNVTLSCEQNLNHDAMYWYRQDPGQGLRLIYYSQIVNDFQKGDIAEGYSVSREKKESFPLTVTSAQKNPTAFYLCASSSGLAGFSGELFFGEGSRLTVL.